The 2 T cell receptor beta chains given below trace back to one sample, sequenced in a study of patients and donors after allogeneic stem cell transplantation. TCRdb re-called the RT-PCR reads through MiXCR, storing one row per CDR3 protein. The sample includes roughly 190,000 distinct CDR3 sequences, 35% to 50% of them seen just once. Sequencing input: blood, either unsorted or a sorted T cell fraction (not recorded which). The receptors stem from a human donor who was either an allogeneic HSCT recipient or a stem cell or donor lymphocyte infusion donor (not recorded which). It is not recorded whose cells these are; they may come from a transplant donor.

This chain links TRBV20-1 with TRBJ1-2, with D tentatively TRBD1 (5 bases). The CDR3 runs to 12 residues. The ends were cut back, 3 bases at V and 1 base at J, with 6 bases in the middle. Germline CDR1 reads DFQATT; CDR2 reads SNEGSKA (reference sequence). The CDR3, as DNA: TGCAGTGCTAGTCAGGGTAACTATGGCTACACCTTC. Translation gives CSASQGNYGYTF.

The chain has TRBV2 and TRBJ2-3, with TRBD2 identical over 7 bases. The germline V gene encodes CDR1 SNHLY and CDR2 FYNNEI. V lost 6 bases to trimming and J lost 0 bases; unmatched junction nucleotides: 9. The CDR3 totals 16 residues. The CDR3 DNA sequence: TGTGCCAGCAGCTCCGACCGGGAGGCTAGCACAGATACGCAGTATTTT. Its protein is CASSSDREASTDTQYF. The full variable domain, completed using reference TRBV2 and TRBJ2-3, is EPEVTQTPSHQVTQMGQEVILRCVPISNHLYFYWYRQILGQKVEFLVSFYNNEISEKSEIFDDQFSVERPDGSNFTLKIRSTKLEDSAMYFCASSSDREASTDTQYFGPGTRLTVL.